This T cell receptor beta chain was sequenced for a study of blood T cells in healthy people across ages. As regards this clonotype: The antigen is not known.

Together with a sample-barcoded 5' primer, a J-beta primer mix was included in a second PCR lasting about 6 to 11 cycles. Every cDNA molecule carried a tag from a template-switch adaptor bearing 12 random nucleotides. Each single sample gave us at least 2.5 million CDR3-containing paired-end reads. TCRdb reprocessed the 5' RACE reads via MiXCR and lists one record per CDR3 protein. Of about 1.8 million distinct CDR3 sequences listed, roughly 52% are singletons. Study observations and caveats: It was held that the diversity estimates obtained from one million T cells were underestimates.

Per the germline V gene, CDR1 is DFQATT and CDR2 is SNEGSKA (reference sequence). The CDR3 sequence is 14 residues long. Healthy individuals of Caucasian origin from Russia, aged roughly 6 to 95, served as donors. The chain uses TRBV20-1 and TRBJ2-1; no firm D call. The TCR was taken from a woman aged 40 to 50 in good health. Sequencing was performed on blood. The CDR3 loop reads CSGTDVSSYNEQFF. The CDR3 DNA is TGCAGCGGCACGGACGTAAGCTCCTACAATGAGCAGTTCTTC.